This TCR beta chain was sequenced in a study of cytomegalovirus exposure and HLA in healthy donors. Per germline, CDR1 SGHRS and CDR2 YFSETQ. J was trimmed by 4 bases and V by 5 bases; bases with no gene match: 15. The CDR3 extends over 17 amino acids. PCR amplification relied on 60 Vbeta primers (plus 13 Jbeta primers). Sequencing was performed with immunoSEQ multiplex PCR; in TCRdb, only in-frame clones are kept and a portion is missing. This repertoire shows over 150,000 clones, roughly 74% found once; its top ten account for roughly 5%. The chain has TRBV5-1 and TRBJ2-1; 7 nucleotides align to TRBD2. This receptor was taken from a male donor in good health and CMV-seronegative. The sample comprised PBMCs. The CDR3 DNA sequence: TGCGCCAGCAGTCGCGGGGGACTTAAGATTCAATACAATGAGCAGTTCTTC. Translation: CASSRGGLKIQYNEQFF.